These T cell receptor beta chains were read from a single sample in a study of PD-L1 blockade in urothelial cancer. TCRdb's copy holds only in-frame clones and misses some; the assay was immunoSEQ multiplex PCR. The sample includes tens of thousands of clones, 88% of them seen just once. The sample consisted of PBMCs, taken around atezolizumab (anti-PD-L1) treatment. The receptor source for this set is a man aged 55 to 70 with urothelial cancer. CDR3s include the opening cysteine and the closing phenylalanine or tryptophan. Fields, in order: J gene, V gene, clone size, D gene, CDR3 DNA, CDR3 protein. The D gene is left open where the match is weak. Clone size appears in some rows only: once, few, many, or a class for an expanded clone.

J gene: TRBJ2-7
V gene: TRBV19
clone size: NA
D gene: TRBD2
CDR3 DNA: TGTGCTTCTGGACTAGCGGGAGGACAAGCTAGCGAGCAGTACTTC
CDR3 protein: CASGLAGGQASEQYF

J gene: TRBJ1-2
V gene: TRBV20-1
clone size: NA
D gene: NA
CDR3 DNA: TGCAGTGCTAGAGGCGACTATGGCTACACCTTC
CDR3 protein: CSARGDYGYTF

J gene: TRBJ2-1
V gene: TRBV18
clone size: NA
D gene: NA
CDR3 DNA: TGTGCCAGCTCACCGTTAACAGGGAATGGCAATGAGCAGTTCTTC
CDR3 protein: CASSPLTGNGNEQFF

J gene: TRBJ1-5
V gene: TRBV7-8
clone size: NA
D gene: NA
CDR3 DNA: TGTGCCAGCAGCTTAGATGGGCGAAACAATCAGCCCCAGCATTTT
CDR3 protein: CASSLDGRNNQPQHF

J gene: TRBJ2-1
V gene: TRBV5-1
clone size: NA
D gene: TRBD2
CDR3 DNA: TGCGCCAGCAGCTTGGATTCTAGCGGGGGATACAATGAGCAGTTCTTC
CDR3 protein: CASSLDSSGGYNEQFF

J gene: TRBJ1-1
V gene: TRBV15
clone size: NA
D gene: TRBD1
CDR3 DNA: TGTGCCACCAGCAGAGAGACCGCGAGGTTGGACAGGATGAACACTGAAGCTTTCTTT
CDR3 protein: CATSRETARLDRMNTEAFF

J gene: TRBJ2-5
V gene: TRBV27
clone size: NA
D gene: NA
CDR3 DNA: TGTGCCAGCAGTTTGGGAGGGGGGCGGAGGGAGACCCAGTACTTC
CDR3 protein: CASSLGGGRRETQYF

J gene: TRBJ2-1
V gene: TRBV9
clone size: NA
D gene: TRBD2
CDR3 DNA: TGTGCCAGCAGCGTCGCGACTAGCGGATTAGTCGATGAGCAGTTCTTC
CDR3 protein: CASSVATSGLVDEQFF

J gene: TRBJ2-7
V gene: TRBV5-1
clone size: NA
D gene: TRBD1
CDR3 DNA: TGCGCCAGCAGCTCTCAGGGACAGGGGATTGAGCAGTACTTC
CDR3 protein: CASSSQGQGIEQYF

J gene: TRBJ2-7
V gene: TRBV9
clone size: NA
D gene: TRBD2
CDR3 DNA: TGTGCCAGCAGCGAAGGGACCGGGACTAGCGGAAGCTACGAGCAGTACTTC
CDR3 protein: CASSEGTGTSGSYEQYF

J gene: TRBJ1-5
V gene: TRBV27
clone size: NA
D gene: NA
CDR3 DNA: TGTGCCAGCAGTTTATACGGGATTAGCAATCAGCCCCAGCATTTT
CDR3 protein: CASSLYGISNQPQHF

J gene: TRBJ2-7
V gene: TRBV19
clone size: NA
D gene: NA
CDR3 DNA: TGTGCCAGTAACGCGGACCTCCAGGGGGGCGAGCAGTACTTC
CDR3 protein: CASNADLQGGEQYF

J gene: TRBJ1-5
V gene: TRBV19
clone size: NA
D gene: NA
CDR3 DNA: TGTGCCAGTACTATTCAGGGGTCGGGTCAGCCCCAGCATTTT
CDR3 protein: CASTIQGSGQPQHF

J gene: TRBJ1-5
V gene: TRBV30
clone size: once
D gene: NA
CDR3 DNA: TGTGCCTGGAGTGTACAGCCGGGGCGCGGGAGGATTCCCCAGCATTTT
CDR3 protein: CAWSVQPGRGRIPQHF

J gene: TRBJ1-5
V gene: TRBV2
clone size: NA
D gene: NA
CDR3 DNA: TGTGCCAGCAGCAGGGGAGGCAATCAGCCCCAGCATTTT
CDR3 protein: CASSRGGNQPQHF

J gene: TRBJ1-3
V gene: TRBV30
clone size: NA
D gene: NA
CDR3 DNA: TGTGCCTGGAGTGTACACAGTCTTTCTGGAAACACCATATATTTT
CDR3 protein: CAWSVHSLSGNTIYF

J gene: TRBJ2-7
V gene: TRBV11-1
clone size: NA
D gene: NA
CDR3 DNA: TGTGCCAGCAGCCGAAGCGACAGGCAACCCTACGAGCAGTACTTC
CDR3 protein: CASSRSDRQPYEQYF

J gene: TRBJ2-1
V gene: TRBV18
clone size: NA
D gene: NA
CDR3 DNA: TGTGCCAGCTCACCAGTCCCCACTAGCTACGGCAATGAGCAGTTCTTC
CDR3 protein: CASSPVPTSYGNEQFF

J gene: TRBJ2-1
V gene: TRBV7-7
clone size: NA
D gene: TRBD2
CDR3 DNA: TGTGCTAGCAGCCAGACGACGGGAGGGGGCAATGAGCAGTTCTTC
CDR3 protein: CASSQTTGGGNEQFF

J gene: TRBJ1-4
V gene: TRBV5-1
clone size: NA
D gene: TRBD1
CDR3 DNA: TGCGCCAGCAGCTTGGGGGGACAGGGAGGAGATGAAAAACTGTTTTTT
CDR3 protein: CASSLGGQGGDEKLFF

J gene: TRBJ1-5
V gene: TRBV18
clone size: NA
D gene: TRBD1
CDR3 DNA: TGTGCCAGCTCACCACCAAGGGGGCTGAGGGGCAATCAGCCCCAGCATTTT
CDR3 protein: CASSPPRGLRGNQPQHF

J gene: TRBJ2-7
V gene: TRBV7-8
clone size: NA
D gene: NA
CDR3 DNA: TGTGCCAGCAGCCAAGGGGGGGTACAGTACTTC
CDR3 protein: CASSQGGVQYF

J gene: TRBJ1-1
V gene: TRBV5-1
clone size: many
D gene: NA
CDR3 DNA: TGCGCCAGCAGCTTGGAGGGAGGGGAGGTCTCTGAAGCTTTCTTT
CDR3 protein: CASSLEGGEVSEAFF

J gene: TRBJ2-7
V gene: TRBV27
clone size: NA
D gene: TRBD1
CDR3 DNA: TGTGCCAGCAGTACAGGGGGAAGGGAGCAGTACTTC
CDR3 protein: CASSTGGREQYF

J gene: TRBJ1-1
V gene: TRBV19
clone size: NA
D gene: TRBD1
CDR3 DNA: TGTGCCAGTAGAAGACAGGGTGGTACTGAAGCTTTCTTT
CDR3 protein: CASRRQGGTEAFF

J gene: TRBJ1-1
V gene: TRBV2
clone size: NA
D gene: NA
CDR3 DNA: TGTGCCAGCAGTGAAGGGGACACCCCTTTGAGCACTGAAGCTTTCTTT
CDR3 protein: CASSEGDTPLSTEAFF

J gene: TRBJ1-4
V gene: TRBV5-6
clone size: NA
D gene: NA
CDR3 DNA: TGTGCCAGCAGCCCTACGCCGGCAGCCGAGGAAGAAAAACTGTTTTTT
CDR3 protein: CASSPTPAAEEEKLFF

J gene: TRBJ1-2
V gene: TRBV19
clone size: few
D gene: NA
CDR3 DNA: TGTGCCAGCCTGAGTGCTTGGGGCTACACCTTC
CDR3 protein: CASLSAWGYTF

J gene: TRBJ2-7
V gene: TRBV10-3
clone size: NA
D gene: TRBD1
CDR3 DNA: TGTGCCATCGGAGGGACAGGGGTTTCCTACGAGCAGTACTTC
CDR3 protein: CAIGGTGVSYEQYF

J gene: TRBJ1-5
V gene: TRBV28
clone size: many
D gene: TRBD1
CDR3 DNA: TGTGCCAGCAGTCTGGGACAGGGACACCAGCCCCAGCATTTT
CDR3 protein: CASSLGQGHQPQHF

J gene: TRBJ1-1
V gene: TRBV4-2
clone size: NA
D gene: TRBD1
CDR3 DNA: TGTGCCAGCAGGGGCCCGGGACAGGGGCTCTTCTTGAACACTGAAGCTTTCTTT
CDR3 protein: CASRGPGQGLFLNTEAFF

J gene: TRBJ1-3
V gene: TRBV6-1
clone size: once
D gene: NA
CDR3 DNA: TGTGCCAGCAGTGATTTTCAGGTCTTAACTGGAAACACCATATATTTT
CDR3 protein: CASSDFQVLTGNTIYF

J gene: TRBJ2-7
V gene: TRBV7-2
clone size: once
D gene: NA
CDR3 DNA: TGTGCCAGCAGCCCTTCTGTCGAGCAGTACTTC
CDR3 protein: CASSPSVEQYF

J gene: TRBJ2-7
V gene: TRBV2
clone size: NA
D gene: TRBD2
CDR3 DNA: TGTGCCAGCAGTCGAGGACTAGCTTTGCCCGATTCCGACGAGCAGTACTTC
CDR3 protein: CASSRGLALPDSDEQYF

J gene: TRBJ2-7
V gene: TRBV6-5
clone size: NA
D gene: NA
CDR3 DNA: TGTGCCAGCAGCACGACCTCCGGGACACTCTACGAGCAGTACTTC
CDR3 protein: CASSTTSGTLYEQYF

J gene: TRBJ1-2
V gene: TRBV6-5
clone size: few
D gene: TRBD1
CDR3 DNA: TGTGCCAGCACCGCGAGGGACAGGCTGTATGGCTACACCTTC
CDR3 protein: CASTARDRLYGYTF

J gene: TRBJ1-2
V gene: TRBV29-1
clone size: NA
D gene: TRBD1
CDR3 DNA: TGCAGCGTCGGACAGGGGGCAGGTGGCTATGGCTACACCTTC
CDR3 protein: CSVGQGAGGYGYTF

J gene: TRBJ2-1
V gene: TRBV7-2
clone size: NA
D gene: NA
CDR3 DNA: TGTGCCAGCAGCCCAAACAGGGTTCCTGAGCAGTTCTTC
CDR3 protein: CASSPNRVPEQFF

J gene: TRBJ2-3
V gene: TRBV30
clone size: NA
D gene: NA
CDR3 DNA: TGTGCCTTCCCGTCGGGAGGCACAGATACGCAGTATTTT
CDR3 protein: CAFPSGGTDTQYF

J gene: TRBJ2-3
V gene: TRBV30
clone size: NA
D gene: TRBD2
CDR3 DNA: TGTGCCTGGAGTGGACTAGCGGGAAGCACAGATACGCAGTATTTT
CDR3 protein: CAWSGLAGSTDTQYF

J gene: TRBJ1-6
V gene: TRBV27
clone size: many
D gene: NA
CDR3 DNA: TGTGCCAGCAGACTCCAGGGGTTCGGGTCACCCCTCCACTTT
CDR3 protein: CASRLQGFGSPLHF

J gene: TRBJ2-1
V gene: TRBV6-1
clone size: NA
D gene: TRBD2
CDR3 DNA: TGTGCCATCCGGGGGCCCGGGGGGGCGGGGAATGAGCAGTTCTTC
CDR3 protein: CAIRGPGGAGNEQFF

J gene: TRBJ1-4
V gene: TRBV5-1
clone size: NA
D gene: NA
CDR3 DNA: TGCGCCAGCAGCTTGAACGCAGGCCGGTTACGGGAAAAACTGTTTTTT
CDR3 protein: CASSLNAGRLREKLFF

J gene: TRBJ1-1
V gene: TRBV5-8
clone size: NA
D gene: NA
CDR3 DNA: TGTGCCAGCAGCCCCAGGAATATAAAGTCGGCTTTCTTT
CDR3 protein: CASSPRNIKSAFF

J gene: TRBJ1-2
V gene: TRBV6-4
clone size: once
D gene: NA
CDR3 DNA: TGTGCCAGCAGTGACCTTCAGGCACCTCCCGGTAGCTACACCTTC
CDR3 protein: CASSDLQAPPGSYTF

J gene: TRBJ2-5
V gene: TRBV5-6
clone size: NA
D gene: TRBD2
CDR3 DNA: TGTGCCAGCAGCTTGGCCTTAGGGGAGGGTGGAGAGACCCAGTACTTC
CDR3 protein: CASSLALGEGGETQYF

J gene: TRBJ2-2
V gene: TRBV7-7
clone size: NA
D gene: NA
CDR3 DNA: TGTGCTAGCAGCTTCTCACCGGGACTCGGGTTAGACGGGGAGCTGTTTTTT
CDR3 protein: CASSFSPGLGLDGELFF

J gene: TRBJ2-3
V gene: TRBV9
clone size: NA
D gene: TRBD2
CDR3 DNA: TGTGCCAGCAGCGTAGATCCGGGAGGGGAAAGCACAGATACGCAGTATTTT
CDR3 protein: CASSVDPGGESTDTQYF

J gene: TRBJ1-1
V gene: TRBV27
clone size: NA
D gene: NA
CDR3 DNA: TGTGCCAGCAGTTTAGGGGCAGGGAGGGGGAACACTGAAGCTTTCTTT
CDR3 protein: CASSLGAGRGNTEAFF

J gene: TRBJ1-1
V gene: TRBV2
clone size: NA
D gene: NA
CDR3 DNA: TGTGCCAGCAGTGAAGCGCGGCTGGGGGGGCGCAGAACTGAAGCTTTCTTT
CDR3 protein: CASSEARLGGRRTEAFF

J gene: TRBJ1-2
V gene: TRBV28
clone size: NA
D gene: NA
CDR3 DNA: TGTGCCAGCAGTTCGAACAGGGTCGGCTATGGCTACACCTTC
CDR3 protein: CASSSNRVGYGYTF

J gene: TRBJ2-1
V gene: TRBV5-1
clone size: NA
D gene: NA
CDR3 DNA: TGCGCCAGCAGCTTGAGTTTTGCGTCAAATGAGCAGTTCTTC
CDR3 protein: CASSLSFASNEQFF